One TCR beta chain is described in this entry. What it recognizes is unknown. These data belong to a study of somatic mutations in cytotoxic T cells in rheumatoid arthritis. Study-wide context: Certain V beta antibody-stained T-cell populations, V beta1+ cells sequenced for TCRB among them, were flow-sorted to nearly 100% purity.

Notes on the study in general: The clonality of CD8+ T cells was not significantly different between rheumatoid arthritis patients and age-matched healthy controls. In about an eighth of the roughly 60 patients, the largest CD8+ clone exceeded 20% of CD8+ cells.

Some clones are missing from TCRdb's copy, which holds only in-frame ones; the method was immunoSEQ multiplex PCR. The table records 20,000 to 25,000 clones, around 84% of them present only once. Positive magnetic bead selection isolated CD4+ and CD8+ cells, and flow cytometry checked purity. The CDR3 contains 15 residues. V lost 0 bases, J lost 4 bases, and 11 bases lay in between. Germline values: CDR1 SGDLS, CDR2 YYNGEE. The sample comprised CD8+ T cells sorted from blood. This clonotype originated in a woman between 45 and 60 years old in good health. J is TRBJ2-1 and V is TRBV9; no clear D. CDR3: CASSVDLVGYNEQFF. As DNA, the CDR3 is TGTGCCAGCAGCGTAGATCTAGTGGGTTACAATGAGCAGTTCTTC.